This T cell receptor beta chain was recovered during a study of T cell responses to AZD1222 COVID-19 vaccine. CDR3 length: 15 residues. Germline values: CDR1 MDHEN, CDR2 SYDVKM. V shed 4 bases and J shed 5 bases, with 15 bases lying between them. Assay: immunoSEQ multiplex PCR; the TCRdb copy retains only in-frame clones and omits some. The table has 140,000 to 150,000 clones, about 94% seen once. The chain joins TRBV28 to TRBJ1-5, with D possibly TRBD1 on 5 matching bases. This receptor was identified in an adult who received the AZD1222 COVID-19 vaccine. The sequencing here drew on peripheral blood, taken 28 days after the second AZD1222 dose. The CDR3 nucleotides read TGTGCCAGCAGTTCCGGGACCGGGGGGTATCAGCCCCAGCATTTT. Translation: CASSSGTGGYQPQHF.